The 14 T cell receptor beta chains below were found in one sample sequenced in a study of T cell clones after liver transplantation. Assay: immunoSEQ multiplex PCR; the TCRdb copy retains only in-frame clones and omits some. The sample contains tens of thousands of clones, about 92% of which appear only once. The sequencing here drew on CD4+ T cells from blood, taken before liver transplant. These receptors were obtained from a human donor who received a liver transplant.

The genes are TRBV7-2 and TRBJ2-7; the match to TRBD1 covers 8 bases. V dropped 5 bases and J dropped 1; count of bases not matched to a gene: 7. From germline, CDR1 is SGHTA and CDR2 FQGNSA. The CDR3 is 15 residues long. In nucleotides, the CDR3 is TGTGCCAGCAGCGTTCTCCGGGACAGGTCCTACGAGCAGTACTTC. Translating gives CASSVLRDRSYEQYF.

The chain has TRBV19 and TRBJ2-7; D is unclear. Germline V gene lookup returns CDR1 LNHDA and CDR2 SQIVND (reference sequence). This CDR3 contains 15 residues. Trimming shortened V by 3 bases and J by 0 bases, and 12 bases separated the two germline ends. CDR3 coding DNA: TGTGCCAGTAGTATGGGCCCAACGAGCTCCTACGAGCAGTACTTC. Its protein product is CASSMGPTSSYEQYF.

V is TRBV6-1 and J is TRBJ2-7, with 8 bases fitting TRBD1. The CDR3 totals 16 residues. Germline CDR1 reads MNHNS; CDR2 reads SASEGT. The V and J ends lost 4 bases and 2 bases, in that order; junction bases with no gene match: 10. The CDR3 reads CASSATPGTGPYEQYF. Here the CDR3 DNA reads TGTGCCAGCAGTGCTACGCCCGGGACAGGACCCTACGAGCAGTACTTC.

The rearrangement uses TRBV30 and TRBJ2-1; 8 nucleotides align to TRBD2. The CDR3 length is 16 residues. The V gene's germline CDR1 is GTSNPN and CDR2 SVGIG (reference sequence). J gave up 0 bases and V 3 bases, and 7 bases lay outside the gene matches. The CDR3 reads CAWSLSGGSSYNEQFF. DNA for the CDR3: TGTGCCTGGAGCCTATCGGGGGGGAGCTCCTACAATGAGCAGTTCTTC.

This clone occurred once. V gene TRBV6-1 combines with J gene TRBJ2-3; 10 bases fit TRBD2. Germline trimming cut 9 bases from V and 3 bases from J; bases unmatched to any gene: 3. This CDR3 comprises 13 residues. Germline CDR1 reads MNHNS; CDR2 reads SASEGT. CDR3 coding DNA: TGTGCCAGTAGGACTAGCGGTACAGATACGCAGTATTTT. This gives the protein CASRTSGTDTQYF.

This clone was found once. The CDR3 protein is CASRDWNTEAFF. The CDR3 nucleotides read TGCGCCAGCAGGGACTGGAACACTGAAGCTTTCTTT. The rearrangement uses TRBV10-2 and TRBJ1-1; D is unresolved. CDR1 WSHSY and CDR2 SAAADI come from the germline V gene. Trimming removed 6 bases from V and 1 base from J, with 6 bases in between. There are 12 residues in the CDR3.

Only a few counts were recorded for this clone. The chain combines TRBV2 with TRBJ2-1; possibly TRBD1 or TRBD2 for D (5 bases each). CDR1 and CDR2 from the germline V gene are SNHLY and FYNNEI. V lost 6 bases, J lost 7 bases, and 7 bases lay in between. The CDR3 sequence is 11 residues long. The DNA of the CDR3 is TGTGCCAGCAGGGGGGAAAATGAGCAGTTCTTC. Encoded protein: CASRGENEQFF.

The chain carries TRBV6-1 and TRBJ2-1; 7 nucleotides align to TRBD2. Germline V CDR1 and CDR2: MNHNS, SASEGT. CDR3 size: 15 residues. V shed 6 bases and J 2 bases; nucleotides not matched to a gene: 7. The CDR3 coding sequence is TGTGCCAGCAGGGTGGCTAGCGGAACCTACAATGAGCAGTTCTTC. Translating gives CASRVASGTYNEQFF.

The chain recombines TRBV28 with TRBJ2-3, with D uncertain. The CDR3 is made up of 12 amino acids. Deletions cut 6 bases from V and 0 bases from J, with 4 bases between. Germline lookup yields CDR1 MDHEN and CDR2 SYDVKM. The CDR3 region is CASSGSTDTQYF. The DNA for the CDR3 is TGTGCCAGCAGCGGGAGCACAGATACGCAGTATTTT.

V and J are TRBV6-1 and TRBJ2-2, with D unresolved. This CDR3 spans 14 amino acids. Deletions cut 2 bases from V and 0 bases from J, with 4 bases between. CDR1 and CDR2 (germline): MNHNS, SASEGT. The CDR3 DNA sequence: TGTGCCAGCAGTGAACTGTCGAACACCGGGGAGCTGTTTTTT. Protein sequence: CASSELSNTGELFF.

V is TRBV7-8 and J is TRBJ1-2; D gene unclear. The CDR3 has 13 residues. Germline V gene sequence: CDR1 SGHVS, CDR2 FQNEAQ. Trimming left V 4 bases short and J 1 base short, with 7 bases between. The CDR3 sequence is CASSSYNNYGYTF. CDR3 in DNA: TGTGCCAGCAGCTCATACAATAACTATGGCTACACCTTC.

V and J are TRBV11-2 and TRBJ2-2; 12 bases match TRBD2. Germline V CDR1 and CDR2: SGHAT, FQNNGV. With 2 bases clipped from V and 6 bases from J, the junction kept 13 bases outside the gene matches. The length of the CDR3 is 19 residues. The chain's CDR3 is CASSLLPLAGGGRAGELFF. The CDR3 DNA is TGTGCCAGCAGCTTACTCCCGCTAGCGGGAGGGGGTCGGGCCGGGGAGCTGTTTTTT.

The J gene is TRBJ1-5, the V gene TRBV5-5; the D gene is possibly TRBD1 (6 bases). Between the trimmed V and J ends, which lost 0 bases and 6 bases, there was a span of 10 bases. CDR1 is SGHKS, CDR2 YYEKEE, per germline (reference sequence). This CDR3 spans 14 amino acids. CDR3 loop: CASSLVGGCQPQHF. CDR3 DNA: TGTGCCAGCAGCTTGGTCGGGGGCTGTCAGCCCCAGCATTTT.

The chain joins TRBV2 to TRBJ1-1, with TRBD1 as a possible D gene (5 bases). Trimming removed 6 bases at V and 7 bases at J, with 15 bases between. CDR1 is SNHLY, CDR2 FYNNEI, per germline. This CDR3 has 13 residues. DNA for the CDR3: TGTGCCAGCAGGTACCGGGTCGACAGTGAAGCTTTCTTT. Its protein product is CASRYRVDSEAFF. The full variable domain, completed using reference TRBV2 and TRBJ1-1, is EPEVTQTPSHQVTQMGQEVILRCVPISNHLYFYWYRQILGQKVEFLVSFYNNEISEKSEIFDDQFSVERPDGSNFTLKIRSTKLEDSAMYFCASRYRVDSEAFFGQGTRLTVV.